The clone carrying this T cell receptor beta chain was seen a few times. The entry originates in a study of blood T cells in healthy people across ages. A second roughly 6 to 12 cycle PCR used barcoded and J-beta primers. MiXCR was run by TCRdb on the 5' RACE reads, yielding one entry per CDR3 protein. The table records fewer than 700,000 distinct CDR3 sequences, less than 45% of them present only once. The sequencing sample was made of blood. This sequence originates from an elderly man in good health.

The CDR3 is CASSLVTAPEAFF. The DNA for the CDR3 is TGTGCCAGCAGCTTAGTGACAGCCCCTGAAGCTTTCTTT. The chain joins TRBV7-8 to TRBJ1-1; D is possibly TRBD1 (5 bases). V was clipped by 1 base and J by 6 bases, with 9 bases between them. Germline CDR1 is SGHVS and CDR2 is FQNEAQ. This CDR3 is built from 13 residues.